This is a list of T cell receptor beta chains from one sample in a study of glioma-infiltrating T cells after dendritic cell vaccination. Sequencing was performed with immunoSEQ multiplex PCR; in TCRdb, only in-frame clones are kept and a portion is missing. The data contain roughly 60,000 clones, about 80% of them singletons. Sequencing was performed on blood, taken after dendritic cell vaccination. The receptors derive from a human donor with glioblastoma. Both conserved end residues are part of each CDR3. A D gene is named only where the DNA matches it firmly. Size is omitted from some rows. Given values are once, few, many or a class for expanded clones.

>TRBV30|TRBJ2-7|.|TRBD1
TGTGCCTGGAGTGAACCGGGACAGGGGTTTCTCTCCTACGAGCAGTACTTC
CAWSEPGQGFLSYEQYF
>TRBV6-1|TRBJ1-5|.|TRBD1
TGTGCCAGCAGAGGACAGGGGGGTCAGCCCCAGCATTTT
CASRGQGGQPQHF
>TRBV4-2|TRBJ2-3|.|TRBD2
TGTGCCAGCTCTCACGGCCCCGGGACTAGCGGCACAGATACGCAGTATTTT
CASSHGPGTSGTDTQYF
>TRBV27|TRBJ1-4|.|.
TGTGCCAGCAGGGCCATACAGGGAGGGAATGAAAAACTGTTTTTT
CASRAIQGGNEKLFF
>TRBV6-1|TRBJ2-7|.|.
TGTGCCAGCAGTGAAGGAGGACTCTTGATCTCCTACGAGCAGTACTTC
CASSEGGLLISYEQYF
>TRBV30|TRBJ2-3|.|TRBD2
TGTGCCCGCGGACTAGCGGGGGGGTCCACAGATACGCAGTATTTT
CARGLAGGSTDTQYF
>TRBV5-1|TRBJ2-3|.|TRBD2
TGCGCCAGCAGCTTGGGACTAGCGGAGCGGGCGGATACGCAGTATTTT
CASSLGLAERADTQYF
>TRBV18|TRBJ1-1|.|TRBD1
TGTGCCAGCTCAGGGGACAGGGAAACTGAAGCTTTCTTT
CASSGDRETEAFF
>TRBV30|TRBJ1-5|.|.
TGTGCCTGGAGCATCGGGGTGGATCAGCCCCAGCATTTT
CAWSIGVDQPQHF
>TRBV12-5|TRBJ1-4|.|.
TGTGCTAGTGGTTTGATCCTTGAAAAACTGTTTTTT
CASGLILEKLFF
>TRBV18|TRBJ2-3|once|.
TGTGCCAGCTCACCACCGGCAGGGTTCACAGATACGCAGTATTTT
CASSPPAGFTDTQYF
>TRBV7-9|TRBJ2-3|.|.
TGTGCCAGCAGCTTTACCAGCGGTGTCACAGATACGCAGTATTTT
CASSFTSGVTDTQYF
>TRBV9|TRBJ2-7|.|TRBD1
TGTGCCAGCAGCGCCACCCCGGACAGGGCTCTATACGAGCAGTACTTC
CASSATPDRALYEQYF
>TRBV7-3|TRBJ1-6|.|.
TGTGCCAGCAGCTTAGGGAGGGGCGAAGGTTCACCCCTCCACTTT
CASSLGRGEGSPLHF
>TRBV5-1|TRBJ2-5|.|TRBD1
TGCGCCAGCAGCAGGGACAGTCAAGAGACCCAGTACTTC
CASSRDSQETQYF
>TRBV11-2|TRBJ1-1|.|TRBD1
TGTGCCAGCAGCGCACGGACAGGGAACACTGAAGCTTTCTTT
CASSARTGNTEAFF
>TRBV9|TRBJ2-2|.|TRBD1
TGTGCCAGCAGCGCGACAGGGAAGAACACCGGGGAGCTGTTTTTT
CASSATGKNTGELFF
>TRBV30|TRBJ1-1|.|.
TGTGCCTGGAGGCCGCGGGGGGACACTGAAGCTTTCTTT
CAWRPRGDTEAFF
>TRBV10-3|TRBJ1-2|.|.
TGTGCCATCAGTGAGAGAAAGGGGTATGGCTACACCTTC
CAISERKGYGYTF
>TRBV19|TRBJ1-1|.|.
TGTGCCAGTAGTATGGGGGAGGACACTGAAGCTTTCTTT
CASSMGEDTEAFF
>TRBV4-2|TRBJ2-2|.|TRBD2
TGTGCCAGCAGCCAAGCGCCTAGCGGGGCCGGGGAGCTGTTTTTT
CASSQAPSGAGELFF
>TRBV19|TRBJ1-5|.|TRBD1
TGTGCCAGTAGTAAGGGGGCCCCTCAGCCCCAGCATTTT
CASSKGAPQPQHF
>TRBV5-4|TRBJ2-7|.|TRBD2
TGTGCCAGCACCGATCCCGGGACTAAGGTAGAGCAGTACTTC
CASTDPGTKVEQYF
>TRBV5-1|TRBJ2-3|.|.
TGCGCCAGCAGCTTGGGACTGGGCACAGATACGCAGTATTTT
CASSLGLGTDTQYF
>TRBV9|TRBJ2-1|.|.
TGTGCCAGCAGCGTAGTTCGGGGGGCCCAAGGTAATGAGCAGTTCTTC
CASSVVRGAQGNEQFF
>TRBV7-2|TRBJ2-1|.|.
TGTGCCAGCAGCTTAGGGGAGACCTACAATGAGCAGTTCTTC
CASSLGETYNEQFF
>TRBV9|TRBJ1-5|medium-sized|TRBD1
TGTGCCAGCAGCCGAGACAGGGGGCGAAATCAGCCCCAGCATTTT
CASSRDRGRNQPQHF
>TRBV27|TRBJ2-1|.|TRBD2
TGTGCCAGCAGTTTATCGCTAGCGGGGGGGCGGAATGAGCAGTTCTTC
CASSLSLAGGRNEQFF
>TRBV9|TRBJ1-6|.|.
TGTGCCAGCAGCCATGGGGGGGGCAGTTCACCCCTCCACTTT
CASSHGGGSSPLHF
>TRBV7-6|TRBJ1-3|.|.
TGTGCCAGCAGCTTCACCACGGGGGCGGGGGCCTCTGGAAACACCATATATTTT
CASSFTTGAGASGNTIYF
>TRBV11-3|TRBJ1-1|.|.
TGTGCCAGCAGCTTAGATGGCGGGGAGAACACTGAAGCTTTCTTT
CASSLDGGENTEAFF
>TRBV6-5|TRBJ1-2|.|.
TGTGCCAGCAGCCAGGCGGGAAATACTAACTATGGCTACACCTTC
CASSQAGNTNYGYTF
>TRBV10-1|TRBJ2-4|few|.
TGCGCCAGCAGTGGCCCATCGACAGAACTGCACTTC
CASSGPSTELHF
>TRBV4-1|TRBJ1-1|.|.
TGCGCCAGCAGGGACCCTTTGAGGGACACTGAAGCTTTCTTT
CASRDPLRDTEAFF
>TRBV7-2|TRBJ1-1|.|.
TGTGCCAGCAGCTTAGCCGGGGGGACGGACACTGAAGCTTTCTTT
CASSLAGGTDTEAFF
>TRBV5-4|TRBJ1-6|.|TRBD1
TGTGCCAGCAGCTTGTCGGATTTCAGGGGGCTTTCTTATAATTCACCCCTCCACTTT
CASSLSDFRGLSYNSPLHF